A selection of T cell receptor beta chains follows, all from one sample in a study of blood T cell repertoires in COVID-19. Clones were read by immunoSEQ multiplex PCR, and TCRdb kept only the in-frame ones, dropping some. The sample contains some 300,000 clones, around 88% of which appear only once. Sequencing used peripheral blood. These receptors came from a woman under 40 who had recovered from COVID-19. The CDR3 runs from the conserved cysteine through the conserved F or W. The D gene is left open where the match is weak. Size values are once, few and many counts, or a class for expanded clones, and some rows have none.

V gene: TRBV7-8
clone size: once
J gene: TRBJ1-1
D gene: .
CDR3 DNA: TGTGCCAGCAGCTTAAGGGGCAGCGTAGGGAACACTGAAGCTTTCTTT
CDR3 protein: CASSLRGSVGNTEAFF

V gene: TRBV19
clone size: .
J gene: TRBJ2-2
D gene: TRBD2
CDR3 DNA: TGTGCCAGTAGCATCACCCGTTATGGAGCGGGGTGGCGCGGGGGCACCGGGGAGCTGTTTTTT
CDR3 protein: CASSITRYGAGWRGGTGELFF

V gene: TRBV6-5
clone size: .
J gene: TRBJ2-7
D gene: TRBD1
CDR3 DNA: TGTGCCAGCAGTAGGGACAGGGGTCAGTCCTACGAGCAGTACTTC
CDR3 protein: CASSRDRGQSYEQYF

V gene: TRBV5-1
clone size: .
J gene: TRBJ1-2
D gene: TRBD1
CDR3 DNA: TGCGCCAGCAGCTTGGGACAGGGGGCGGACTACACCTTC
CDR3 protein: CASSLGQGADYTF

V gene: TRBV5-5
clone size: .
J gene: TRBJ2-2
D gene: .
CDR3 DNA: TGTGCCAGCAGCTTGGCCACGCGGGTAAACGGGGAGCTGTTTTTT
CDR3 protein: CASSLATRVNGELFF

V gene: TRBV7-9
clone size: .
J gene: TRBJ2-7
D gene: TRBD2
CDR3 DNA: TGTGCCAGCAGCTTAGCTAGCGGGGGGGTCTACGAGCAGTACTTC
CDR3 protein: CASSLASGGVYEQYF

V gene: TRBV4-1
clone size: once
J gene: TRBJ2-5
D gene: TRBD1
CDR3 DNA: TGCGCCAGCAGCCAAGATCAATTAGGGGGCAGGAGACAAGAGACCCAGTACTTC
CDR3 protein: CASSQDQLGGRRQETQYF

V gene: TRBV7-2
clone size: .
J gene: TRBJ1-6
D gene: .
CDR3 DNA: TGTGCCAGCAGCTTAGTGAGGGCTCGGGGATCACCCCTCCACTTT
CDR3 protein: CASSLVRARGSPLHF

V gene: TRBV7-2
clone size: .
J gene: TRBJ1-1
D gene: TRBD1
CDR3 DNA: TGTGCCAGCAGCCTTGACAGGGCCGGCCTCGTGGCGAACACTGAAGCTTTCTTT
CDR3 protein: CASSLDRAGLVANTEAFF

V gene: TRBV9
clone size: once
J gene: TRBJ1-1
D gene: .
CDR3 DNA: TGTGCCAGCAGCCCCCCTAGGGGGACTGAAGCTTTCTTT
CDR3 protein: CASSPPRGTEAFF

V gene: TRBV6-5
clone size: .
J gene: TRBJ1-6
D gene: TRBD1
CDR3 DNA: TGTGCCAGCAGTTGGACAGGGGGCTCCTATAATTCACCCCTCCACTTT
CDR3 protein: CASSWTGGSYNSPLHF

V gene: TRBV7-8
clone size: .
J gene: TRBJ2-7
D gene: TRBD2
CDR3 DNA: TGTGCCAGCAGCCCCGGGGGGTACGAGCAGTACTTC
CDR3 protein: CASSPGGYEQYF

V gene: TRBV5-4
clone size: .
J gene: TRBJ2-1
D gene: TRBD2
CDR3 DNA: TGTGCCAGCAGCTTGGATCTGGGACTAGAATTTTACAATGAGCAGTTCTTC
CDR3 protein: CASSLDLGLEFYNEQFF

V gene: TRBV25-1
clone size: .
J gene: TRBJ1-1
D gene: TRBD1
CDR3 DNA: TGTGCCAGCAGTGGTTGGGACAGGGGACCCTCCACTGAAGCTTTCTTT
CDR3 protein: CASSGWDRGPSTEAFF

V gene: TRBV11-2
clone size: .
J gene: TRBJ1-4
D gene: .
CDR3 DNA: TGTGCCAGCACCCCCCAGGTGACAACTAATGAAAAACTGTTTTTT
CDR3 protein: CASTPQVTTNEKLFF

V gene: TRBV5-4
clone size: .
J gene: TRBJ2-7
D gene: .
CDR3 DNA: TGTGCCAGCAGTTTTAGAGGGCAGACCCGGACCTACGAGCAGTACTTC
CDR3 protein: CASSFRGQTRTYEQYF

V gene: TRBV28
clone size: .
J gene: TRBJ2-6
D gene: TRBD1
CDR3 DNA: TGTGCCAGCACCCCAGTTACGTACCCTACAGGGGGCGCTGGGGCCAACGTCCTGACTTTC
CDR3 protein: CASTPVTYPTGGAGANVLTF

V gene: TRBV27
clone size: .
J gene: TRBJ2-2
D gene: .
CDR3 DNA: TGTGCCAGCAGTCCTCGGTTCGGGACCGGGGAGCTGTTTTTT
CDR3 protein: CASSPRFGTGELFF

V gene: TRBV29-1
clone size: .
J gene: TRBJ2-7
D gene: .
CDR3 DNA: TGCAGCGTTGAAGGTCTAGGGGCCGAGCAGTACTTC
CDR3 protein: CSVEGLGAEQYF

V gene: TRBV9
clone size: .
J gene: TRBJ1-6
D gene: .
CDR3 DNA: TGTGCCAGCAGCGTAGATGGGAGCAGGGGCGGTTCACCCCTCCACTTT
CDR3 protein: CASSVDGSRGGSPLHF

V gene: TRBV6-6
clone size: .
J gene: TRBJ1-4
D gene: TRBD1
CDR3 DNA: TGTGCCAGCAGTGGACAGGGTCAAGCAAAACTGTTTTTT
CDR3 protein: CASSGQGQAKLFF

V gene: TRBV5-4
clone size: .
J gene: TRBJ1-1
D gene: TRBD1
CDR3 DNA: TGTGCCAGCAGCTTGGCCTTGGCAGGGGGGAACACTGAAGCTTTCTTT
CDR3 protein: CASSLALAGGNTEAFF

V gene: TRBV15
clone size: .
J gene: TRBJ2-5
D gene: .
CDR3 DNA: TGTGCCACCAGCAGAGATACAGCTCTAGAGACCCAGTACTTC
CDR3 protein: CATSRDTALETQYF

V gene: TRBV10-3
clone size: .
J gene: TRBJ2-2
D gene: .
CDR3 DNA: TGTGCCATCAGTGAGTCGCGGGCTGGCACCGGGGAGCTGTTTTTT
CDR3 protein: CAISESRAGTGELFF

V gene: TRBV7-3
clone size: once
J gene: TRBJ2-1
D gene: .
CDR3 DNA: TGTGCCAGCAGCTTAGTCGGGGGTAGGGTGAACAATGAGCAGTTCTTC
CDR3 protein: CASSLVGGRVNNEQFF

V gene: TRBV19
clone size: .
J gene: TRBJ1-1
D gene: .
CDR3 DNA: TGTGCCAGTAGTATTCAGGGCCTTATGACTGAAGCTTTCTTT
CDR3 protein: CASSIQGLMTEAFF

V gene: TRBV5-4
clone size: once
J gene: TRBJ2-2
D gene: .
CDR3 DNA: TGTGCCAGCAGCCCCCGCCTCAGGGGCCTGAACACCGGGGAGCTGTTTTTT
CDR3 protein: CASSPRLRGLNTGELFF

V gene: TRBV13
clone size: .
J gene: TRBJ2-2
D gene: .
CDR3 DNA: TGTGCCAGCAGCTTAGGGGCATTCACCGGGGAGCTGTTTTTT
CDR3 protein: CASSLGAFTGELFF

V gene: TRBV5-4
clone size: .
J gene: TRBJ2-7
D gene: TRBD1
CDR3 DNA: TGTGCCAGCAGCTTTAGGTCTCCAGGGGGCGGCGAGCAGTACTTC
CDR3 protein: CASSFRSPGGGEQYF

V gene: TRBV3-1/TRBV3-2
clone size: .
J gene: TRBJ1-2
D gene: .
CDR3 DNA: TGTGCCAGCAGCGAGACTACCACAGGGCTAGTCGGCTACACCTTC
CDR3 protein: CASSETTTGLVGYTF

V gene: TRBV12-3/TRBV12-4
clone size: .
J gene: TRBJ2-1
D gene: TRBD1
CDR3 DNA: TGTGCCAGCAGGGGCACAGGGGACAATGAGCAGTTCTTC
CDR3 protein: CASRGTGDNEQFF

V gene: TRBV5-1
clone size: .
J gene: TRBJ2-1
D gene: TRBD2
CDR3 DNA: TGCGCCAGCAGCTTGGGACTAGCGGGGGGGCTGTCATACAATGAGCAGTTCTTC
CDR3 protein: CASSLGLAGGLSYNEQFF

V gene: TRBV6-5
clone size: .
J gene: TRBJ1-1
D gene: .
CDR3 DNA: TGTGCCGTAAAAGGGACAAGCACTGAAGCTTTCTTT
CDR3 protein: CAVKGTSTEAFF

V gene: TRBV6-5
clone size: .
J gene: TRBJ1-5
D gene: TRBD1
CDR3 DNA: TGTGCCAGCAACGACAGGGAAGGACAGCCCCAGCATTTT
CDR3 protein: CASNDREGQPQHF

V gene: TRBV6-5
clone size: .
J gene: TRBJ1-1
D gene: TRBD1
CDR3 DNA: TGTGCCAGCAGGACAGGGTGGGGCACTGAAGCTTTCTTT
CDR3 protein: CASRTGWGTEAFF

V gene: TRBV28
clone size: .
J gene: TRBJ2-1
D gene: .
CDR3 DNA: TGTGCCAGCAGTCGGGGGAGATTTGAGGCCTACAATGAGCAGTTCTTC
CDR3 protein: CASSRGRFEAYNEQFF

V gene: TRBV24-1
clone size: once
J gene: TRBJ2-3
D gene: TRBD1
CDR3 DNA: TGTGCCACCAGTGATTTGAGGGGACAGGGAGCAGATACGCAGTATTTT
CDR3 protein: CATSDLRGQGADTQYF

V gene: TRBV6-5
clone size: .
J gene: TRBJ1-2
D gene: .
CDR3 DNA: TGTGCCAGCAGGAGGGGGGGGAGGGTGGAGAATGGCTACACCTTC
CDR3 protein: CASRRGGRVENGYTF

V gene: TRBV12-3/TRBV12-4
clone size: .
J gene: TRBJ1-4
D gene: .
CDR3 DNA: TGTGCCAGCAGTCCGCCCCGTCGGGAAAAACTGTTTTTT
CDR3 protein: CASSPPRREKLFF

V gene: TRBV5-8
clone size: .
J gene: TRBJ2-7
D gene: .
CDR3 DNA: TGTGCCAGCAGCTTGTCGGCAGGGCTTACCTACGAGCAGTACTTC
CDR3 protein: CASSLSAGLTYEQYF

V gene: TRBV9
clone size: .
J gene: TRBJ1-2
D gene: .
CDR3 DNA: TGTGCCAGCAGCTCGGAGCATTATGGCTACACCTTC
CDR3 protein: CASSSEHYGYTF

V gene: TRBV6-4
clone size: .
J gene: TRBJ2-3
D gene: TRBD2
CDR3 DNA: TGTGCCAGCAGTGACTCGATGGCCGCGGGGGGGCTGCATACGCAGTATTTT
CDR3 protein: CASSDSMAAGGLHTQYF

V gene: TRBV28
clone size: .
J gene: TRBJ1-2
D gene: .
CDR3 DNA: TGTGCCAGCAGTCAGGGGTCGGGACTAGTGGAGGGCTACACCTTC
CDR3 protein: CASSQGSGLVEGYTF

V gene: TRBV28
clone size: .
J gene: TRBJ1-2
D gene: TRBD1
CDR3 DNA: TGTGCCAGCAGCCGACAGGGGTTCGGCTACACCTTC
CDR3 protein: CASSRQGFGYTF

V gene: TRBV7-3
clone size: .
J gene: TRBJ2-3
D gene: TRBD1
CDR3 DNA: TGTGCCAGCAGCTCTGGACAGGGGAATACAGATACGCAGTATTTT
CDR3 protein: CASSSGQGNTDTQYF